This T cell receptor (beta chain) came from a study of shared clonotypes between healthy human individuals. General study points: In general, naive subsets displayed greater estimated richness than memory subsets did.

CD8 cells classed as naive were CD45RO-negative and positively selected for CCR7, excluding terminally differentiated effector memory CD45RA+ cells. Only Caucasian adults living in Nashville, Tennessee served as donors. Germline CDR1 is SGHRS and CDR2 is YFSETQ. The CDR3 loop spans 13 amino acids. The V and J ends lost 4 bases and 2 bases respectively, with 9 bases between them. With respect to this clone: Its antigen is unidentified. Other DNA sequences in this sample translate to the same CDR3.

Deep was the level at which the assay was run. The data were produced by immunoSEQ multiplex PCR, yet TCRdb's version contains in-frame clones alone and is incomplete. The sample contains about 1,900,000 clones, about 95% of which appear only once. This TCR came from a man aged 18 to 29 in good health. The genes are TRBV5-1 and TRBJ1-1, with unresolved D. Input material: naive CD8+ T cells sorted from blood. In DNA form, the CDR3 reads TGCGCCAGCAGCCTTTTAGTTAACACTGAAGCTTTCTTT. This sequence encodes CASSLLVNTEAFF.